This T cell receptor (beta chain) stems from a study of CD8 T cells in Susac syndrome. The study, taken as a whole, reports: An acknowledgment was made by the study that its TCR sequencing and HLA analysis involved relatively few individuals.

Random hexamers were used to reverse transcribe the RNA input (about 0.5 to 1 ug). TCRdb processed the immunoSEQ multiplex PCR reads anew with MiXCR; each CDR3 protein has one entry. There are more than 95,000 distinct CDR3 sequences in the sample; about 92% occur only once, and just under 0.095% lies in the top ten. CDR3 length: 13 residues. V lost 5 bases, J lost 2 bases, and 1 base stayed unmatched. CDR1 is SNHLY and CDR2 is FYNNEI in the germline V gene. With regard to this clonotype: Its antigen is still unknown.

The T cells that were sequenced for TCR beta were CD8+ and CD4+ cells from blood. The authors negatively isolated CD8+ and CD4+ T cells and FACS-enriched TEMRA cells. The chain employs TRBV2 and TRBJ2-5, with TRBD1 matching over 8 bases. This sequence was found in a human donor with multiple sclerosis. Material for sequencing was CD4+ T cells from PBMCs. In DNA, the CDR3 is TGTGCCAGCAGTAGACAGGGGCAAGAGACCCAGTACTTC. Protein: CASSRQGQETQYF.